This entry describes one TCR beta chain. The antigen is unknown. A read error may account for a junction end that differs from germline. The record originates from a study of Graves' ophthalmopathy and Graves' hyperthyroidism. RNA transcripts yielded amplified TCR beta CDR3 regions. An opening RT-PCR round employed HTBI primers and preceded a second-round multiplex PCR. TCRdb re-analysed the multiplex PCR reads in MiXCR, keeping a single row per CDR3 protein. Here the sample spans 650,000 to 800,000 distinct CDR3 sequences, approximately 39% being singletons. Study-wide results and limits: Appearing in blood as well were most expanded thyroid clonotypes above 0.001 frequency.

Clinicians diagnosed using symptoms, serum thyroxine, TRAb, thyroid ultrasound and orbital computed tomography. Material for sequencing was peripheral blood. This clonotype was obtained from an adult man with Graves' ophthalmopathy.

The CDR3 sequence: CCASREQGVYEQYF. DNA for the CDR3: TGCTGTGCTAGTCGGGAACAGGGGGTCTACGAGCAGTACTTC. The chain employs TRBV20-1 and TRBJ2-7; 8 nucleotides align to TRBD1. CDR3 length equals 14 residues. The germline V gene has CDR1 DFQATT and CDR2 SNEGSKA (reference sequence).